This T cell receptor beta chain was documented in a study of molecular identifiers for immune sequencing clone quantification. It was from 20,000 to 1,000,000 sorted cells, with 10%, 30% or 50% RNA, that naive CD8 libraries came. Previously reported methods and listed TCR primers produced the bulk TCR libraries. TCRdb re-derived calls from the PCR reads in MiXCR, one entry per CDR3 protein. The table shows about half a million distinct CDR3 sequences, with about 25% occurring only once. General study results and limits: Clones above 20 RNA copies held over 98% of effector molecules, under 1% in naive cells. Spiked Jurkat TCR RNA equivalent to one cell was reportedly detectable in 800,000 to 1,000,000 naive cells.

Trimming stripped 6 bases from V and 5 bases from J, with 13 bases between. Germline V gene lookup returns CDR1 SEHNR and CDR2 FQNEAQ (reference sequence). The CDR3 is 13 residues long. This clonotype was observed at least ten times. Its cognate antigen is unknown. The sequencing sample was made of naive CD8+ T cells from blood, with Jurkat cell RNA spiked in. The sample's subset: FACS-sorted CD8+CD4-CCR7+CD45RA+ naive T cells. This TCR was recovered from a human donor in good health. Some libraries in this study had Jurkat cell RNA spiked in. The chain recombines TRBV7-9 with TRBJ1-1, with D possibly matching TRBD1 (5 bases). This CDR3 reads CASRYQGLTEAFF. The CDR3 DNA sequence: TGTGCCAGCAGATACCAGGGCCTAACTGAAGCTTTCTTT.